Described below is a single T cell receptor (beta chain) sequence and its context. Its antigen is as yet unknown. This entry comes from a study of cytomegalovirus exposure and HLA in healthy donors. Study outcomes and limitations: Compared with the approximately 670-donor mean, an Asian-associated ancestry cluster reportedly had fewer N-insertions, according to a later analysis. TCR beta chains numbering roughly 150 were designated cytomegalovirus-associated. CMV serostatus was the only recorded immune exposure for donors.

The primer mix had 60 Vbeta and 13 Jbeta primers. In the authors' methods: Tens of millions of unique TCR beta chains, about 10 million of them shared, were counted by a later analysis. Generated by immunoSEQ multiplex PCR, the TCRdb table keeps only in-frame clones and is missing some. Clone size and V and J calls were adopted from that table, with D and trimming inferred from the DNA. The sample lists roughly 160,000 clones, roughly 80% occurring once. Germline CDR1 reads MDHEN; CDR2 reads SYDVKM. CDR3 size: 15 residues. J gave up 4 bases and V 2 bases, and 5 bases lay outside the gene matches. The source material was PBMCs. The rearrangement links TRBV28 to TRBJ1-5, with 7 positions matching TRBD1. The receptor was derived from a man in his forties in good health and CMV-seronegative. The CDR3 loop reads CASSLTGQWNQPQHF. The CDR3 nucleotides are TGTGCCAGCAGTTTAACGGGACAGTGGAATCAGCCCCAGCATTTT. Supplemented by reference TRBV28 and TRBJ1-5, the full variable domain reads DVKVTQSSRYLVKRTGEKVFLECVQDMDHENMFWYRQDPGLGLRLIYFSYDVKMKEKGDIPEGYSVSREKKERFSLILESASTNQTSMYLCASSLTGQWNQPQHFGDGTRLSIL.